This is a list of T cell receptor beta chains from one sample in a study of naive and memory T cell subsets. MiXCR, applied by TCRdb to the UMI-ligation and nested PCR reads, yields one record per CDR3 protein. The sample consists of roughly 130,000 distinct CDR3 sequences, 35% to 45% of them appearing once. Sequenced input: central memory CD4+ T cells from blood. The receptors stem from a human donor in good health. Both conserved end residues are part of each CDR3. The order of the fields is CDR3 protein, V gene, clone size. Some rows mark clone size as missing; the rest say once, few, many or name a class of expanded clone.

CDR3 protein: CSARDRQNQPQHF
V gene: TRBV20-1
clone size: .

CDR3 protein: CASSTGRLDQPQHF
V gene: TRBV12-3/TRBV12-4
clone size: .

CDR3 protein: CASSYSSRIGFGEKLFF
V gene: TRBV6-5
clone size: .

CDR3 protein: CASSYGPENTEAFF
V gene: TRBV6-1
clone size: .

CDR3 protein: CSFTGTNYGYTF
V gene: TRBV29-1
clone size: .

CDR3 protein: CASSLTVTGELFF
V gene: TRBV5-1
clone size: many

CDR3 protein: CASSPPYLDEQYF
V gene: TRBV18
clone size: .

CDR3 protein: CASRLTNQPQHF
V gene: TRBV28
clone size: .

CDR3 protein: CSTGLAGYNEQFF
V gene: TRBV20-1
clone size: .

CDR3 protein: CASSRRLIAGVYEQYF
V gene: TRBV27
clone size: .

CDR3 protein: CASSSWAHLGNEQFF
V gene: TRBV7-9
clone size: .

CDR3 protein: CASSSSGRAGGEQFF
V gene: TRBV5-1
clone size: many

CDR3 protein: CASSVGLAGHNQETQYF
V gene: TRBV9
clone size: few

CDR3 protein: CSAILNNEQFF
V gene: TRBV20-1
clone size: .

CDR3 protein: CASSRTRSEQYF
V gene: TRBV12-3/TRBV12-4
clone size: .

CDR3 protein: CASSPFRANEQYF
V gene: TRBV18
clone size: .

CDR3 protein: CSGHGNEDEQFF
V gene: TRBV20-1
clone size: few

CDR3 protein: CASSFRHTEAFF
V gene: TRBV28
clone size: .

CDR3 protein: CAISAPLYSFRERGGDSYEQYF
V gene: TRBV10-3
clone size: .

CDR3 protein: CASSSRGKFPSEQYF
V gene: TRBV6-5
clone size: .

CDR3 protein: CASSIPGLAGPSYNEQFF
V gene: TRBV7-2
clone size: .

CDR3 protein: CASSQGQGTRNEQFF
V gene: TRBV7-9
clone size: .

CDR3 protein: CASSFSDTDTQYF
V gene: TRBV11-2
clone size: .

CDR3 protein: CASGNWQVVGNEQFF
V gene: TRBV27
clone size: .

CDR3 protein: CASSHAGYEQYF
V gene: TRBV3-1
clone size: few

CDR3 protein: CASSLSGQGGHQYF
V gene: TRBV7-9
clone size: few

CDR3 protein: CASSSATGGETQYF
V gene: TRBV5-1
clone size: .

CDR3 protein: CASSLHTGYNQPQHF
V gene: TRBV5-5
clone size: .

CDR3 protein: CASSTATSGSILTQYF
V gene: TRBV6-5
clone size: .

CDR3 protein: CASRPRQGASVSETQYF
V gene: TRBV5-4
clone size: .

CDR3 protein: CASSPSSALNEQFF
V gene: TRBV18
clone size: .

CDR3 protein: CASSLVVGGSPGELFF
V gene: TRBV11-2
clone size: few

CDR3 protein: CASSYRGTVGSTDTQYF
V gene: TRBV7-2
clone size: few